The rows below give T cell receptor beta chains drawn from one sample of a study of T cells in Graves' hyperthyroidism and ophthalmopathy. TCRdb fed the multiplex PCR reads into MiXCR, producing one record per CDR3 protein. The table records around 350,000 distinct CDR3 sequences, 13% of them present only once. Sequencing input: blood. These receptor sequences come from a woman aged 18-29 years with Graves' hyperthyroidism. Both conserved end residues are part of each CDR3. Each record gives: D gene, V gene, clone size, J gene, CDR3 DNA, CDR3 protein. D genes are given only for firm matches. Size tells how often a clone was seen (once, few, many) or the class of an expanded clone, and some rows leave it out.

.	TRBV6-1	many	TRBJ1-1	TGTGCCAGCAGCGGCGGGTGGACAAAAGGGACTGAAGCTTTCTTT	CASSGGWTKGTEAFF
TRBD1	TRBV7-2	.	TRBJ2-7	TGTGCCAGCAGCCAGCGGGGGGACAGGGGGAGCGAGCAGTACTTC	CASSQRGDRGSEQYF
.	TRBV29-1	.	TRBJ2-7	TGCAGCGTTGGGGGGTCAACCGGCGAGCAGTACTTC	CSVGGSTGEQYF
.	TRBV9	.	TRBJ2-7	TGTGCCAGCAGCGTAGGTGGGGGGGGCCGGGGCGAGCAGTACTTC	CASSVGGGGRGEQYF
.	TRBV24-1	many	TRBJ2-1	TGTGCCACCAGTGATTTGCTCCCCGTTAAGCAGTTCTTC	CATSDLLPVKQFF
.	TRBV4-1	many	TRBJ1-5	TGCGCCAGCAGCCAGGACAGCCTAAATCAGCCCCAGCATTTT	CASSQDSLNQPQHF
TRBD1	TRBV7-9	many	TRBJ1-5	TGTGCCAGCAGCTCTCAAACAGGGGGCCCTCAGCCCCAGCATTTT	CASSSQTGGPQPQHF
.	TRBV11-2	many	TRBJ1-1	TGTGCCAGCAGCTTGTGGGCCCTGAACACTGAAGCTTTCTTT	CASSLWALNTEAFF
.	TRBV11-2	many	TRBJ2-7	TGTGCCAGCAGCTTAGGAAGAGGGACCTACGAGCAGTACTTC	CASSLGRGTYEQYF
.	TRBV11-2	many	TRBJ2-7	TGTGCCAGCAGCCCCCTTGCTCCGAGCTCCTACGAGCAGTACTTC	CASSPLAPSSYEQYF
TRBD2	TRBV11-3	.	TRBJ2-1	TGTGCCAGCAGCCTGTCTAGCGGGGGGTTTGATGAGCAGTTCTTC	CASSLSSGGFDEQFF
TRBD1	TRBV6-1	few	TRBJ1-6	TGTGCCAGCAGTTTTGACAGGGGGCTCCCAACTAATTCACCCCTCCACTTT	CASSFDRGLPTNSPLHF
.	TRBV5-6	many	TRBJ1-5	TGTGCCAGCAGCTTGGGACCCGGTGGGGAATCAGCCCAGCATTTT	CASSLGPGGESAQHF
.	TRBV7-9	few	TRBJ2-2	TGTGCCAGCAGCTTACTTCAGGGCAAGAACACCGGGGAGCTGTTTTTT	CASSLLQGKNTGELFF
.	TRBV15	many	TRBJ2-1	TGTGCCACCAGCACTACTAGTCCCATACCCCCATCTTACAATGAGCAGTTCTTC	CATSTTSPIPPSYNEQFF
TRBD1	TRBV4-2	.	TRBJ1-2	TGTGCCAGCAGCCTACGTCCGGGACAGGGAGATGGCTACACCTTC	CASSLRPGQGDGYTF
.	TRBV7-2	few	TRBJ2-2	TGTGCCAGCAGCTCTACAGGGTCCCCCACCCGGGAGCTGTTTTTT	CASSSTGSPTRELFF
TRBD2	TRBV7-3	many	TRBJ2-5	TGTGCCAGCAGCTTAATGGGCGGGGGGCTCGGAGAGACCCAGTACTTC	CASSLMGGGLGETQYF
TRBD1	TRBV18	many	TRBJ2-2	TGTGCCAGCTCCCAGGACAGGGGGCATGACACCGGGGAGCTGTTTTTT	CASSQDRGHDTGELFF
.	TRBV7-2	many	TRBJ2-3	TGTGCCAGCAACCCTTATATCACAGATACGCAGTATTTT	CASNPYITDTQYF
.	TRBV29-1	.	TRBJ2-1	TGCAGCGTTTTATACTTTTTGCTGAACAATGAGCAGTTCTTC	CSVLYFLLNNEQFF
.	TRBV28	many	TRBJ1-5	TGTGCCAGCAGTTTAGGGACACACGGCGATCAGCCCCAGCATTTT	CASSLGTHGDQPQHF
.	TRBV12-3/TRBV12-4	.	TRBJ1-1	TGTGCCGGCAGTGTACAGAACACTGAAGCTTTCTTT	CAGSVQNTEAFF
.	TRBV19	many	TRBJ1-5	TGTGCCAGTAGTTGGTCAGTGGCGGGCCATCAGCCCCAGCATTTT	CASSWSVAGHQPQHF
TRBD2	TRBV20-1	many	TRBJ2-7	TGCAGTGCTAGAGTTCGTGTCGGTCTAGCGGGCGTATACGAGCAGTACTTC	CSARVRVGLAGVYEQYF
TRBD2	TRBV24-1	many	TRBJ2-3	TGTGCCACCTCCTCCCTTAGCGGGAGTCGAACTAGCACAGATACGCAGTATTTT	CATSSLSGSRTSTDTQYF
TRBD1	TRBV20-1	many	TRBJ1-5	TGCAGTGCCGCTAGGCCCGGGACAGGGAAACTAACAGGATATTACACAGCCAATCAACCCCAGCATTTT	CSAARPGTGKLTGYYTANQPQHF
.	TRBV6-1	.	TRBJ1-2	TGTGCCAGCAGTTCCCCGGCGGACTATGGCTACACCTTC	CASSSPADYGYTF
.	TRBV11-2	many	TRBJ2-7	TGTGCCAGCAGCTCCCCTCGGGGTGCACCCTACGAGCAGTACTTC	CASSSPRGAPYEQYF
.	TRBV3-1	few	TRBJ2-1	TGTGCCAACAGCCAAGAACCGGGGAAGACCAATGAGCAGTTCTTC	CANSQEPGKTNEQFF
.	TRBV6-1	few	TRBJ1-6	TGTGCCAGCAACGGAAATAATTCACCCCTCCACTTT	CASNGNNSPLHF
.	TRBV18	.	TRBJ1-4	TGTGCCAGCTCGCCCCGAGGGAAACTGTTTTTT	CASSPRGKLFF
.	TRBV2	many	TRBJ2-3	TGTGCCAGCAGCCCTATGGGACTTAGCACAGATACGCAGTATTTT	CASSPMGLSTDTQYF
TRBD1	TRBV18	few	TRBJ1-6	TGTGCCAGCTCGACCAGGGGGGCCGGGAATTCACCCCTCCACTTT	CASSTRGAGNSPLHF
.	TRBV13	many	TRBJ1-2	TGTGCCAGCAGCTTAGGGGAGACGGTCCCTGGCTACACCTTC	CASSLGETVPGYTF
TRBD2	TRBV5-6	few	TRBJ2-1	TGTGCCAGCAACATAGCGGGTAGCCTAAATGAGCAGTTCTTC	CASNIAGSLNEQFF
TRBD1	TRBV19	.	TRBJ2-1	TGTGCTAGTAGTCGCTCCTTATGGGTCGGGACAGATAACAATGAGCAGTTCTTC	CASSRSLWVGTDNNEQFF
.	TRBV7-3	.	TRBJ2-5	TGTGCCAGCAGCTCGACAGGTATCCAAGAGACCCAGTACTTC	CASSSTGIQETQYF
TRBD2	TRBV20-1	many	TRBJ2-7	TGCAGTGCTAGAGATATAGGGAGGGCCGCGGACGAGCAGTACTTC	CSARDIGRAADEQYF
TRBD1	TRBV4-1	once	TRBJ2-6	TGCGCCAGCAGCCAAGGTGGGGGACAGGGGTACCCTGGGGCCAACGTCCTGACTTTC	CASSQGGGQGYPGANVLTF
TRBD1	TRBV5-1	many	TRBJ2-1	TGCGCCAGCAGCCTAAGCACAGGGGGCGCATACCGAGCCCCCAACAATGAGCAGTTCTTC	CASSLSTGGAYRAPNNEQFF
.	TRBV28	many	TRBJ1-1	TGTGCCGTCCCCCGGGGCACTGAAGCTTTCTTT	CAVPRGTEAFF
.	TRBV28	few	TRBJ1-6	TGTGCCAGCAGTTTCCCCCGCAGGACTGGATATAATTCACCCCTCCACTTT	CASSFPRRTGYNSPLHF
TRBD1	TRBV12-3/TRBV12-4	many	TRBJ1-1	TGTGCCAGCAGTTACAGGGGGCACACTGAAGCTTTCTTT	CASSYRGHTEAFF
.	TRBV3-1	many	TRBJ1-5	TGTGCCAGCTCCTCATCAGGTCAGCCCCAGCATTTT	CASSSSGQPQHF
.	TRBV20-1	many	TRBJ2-5	TGCAGTGCTATCAACCCTTCCGGAGAAGAGACCCAGTACTTC	CSAINPSGEETQYF
.	TRBV12-3/TRBV12-4	many	TRBJ2-5	TGTGCCAGCAAACCCGTCGTGGGACAGGGTAGCGGGGCCTCAGTCCGGGAGACCCAGTACTTC	CASKPVVGQGSGASVRETQYF
.	TRBV6-1	.	TRBJ1-6	TGTGCCAGCAGGAGGCAGGGGAATTCACCCCTCCACTTT	CASRRQGNSPLHF
.	TRBV12-3/TRBV12-4	many	TRBJ1-2	TGTGCCAGCAGACGTGGACCAAACGTGCATGGCTACACCTTC	CASRRGPNVHGYTF
.	TRBV12-3/TRBV12-4	.	TRBJ2-4	TGTGCCAGCAGTTTGAACAGGTGGAACATTCAGTACTTC	CASSLNRWNIQYF
.	TRBV3-1	.	TRBJ2-1	TGTGCCAGCAGCCAGAATCGCGTCTACAATGAGCAGTTCTTC	CASSQNRVYNEQFF
TRBD2	TRBV12-3/TRBV12-4	many	TRBJ2-2	TGTGCCATGGGACTAGCGGTACACACCGGGGAGCTGTTTTTT	CAMGLAVHTGELFF
.	TRBV6-2/TRBV6-3	few	TRBJ1-5	TGTGCCAGCAGCGGATCTTGGCGCAGCAATCAGCCCCAGCATTTT	CASSGSWRSNQPQHF